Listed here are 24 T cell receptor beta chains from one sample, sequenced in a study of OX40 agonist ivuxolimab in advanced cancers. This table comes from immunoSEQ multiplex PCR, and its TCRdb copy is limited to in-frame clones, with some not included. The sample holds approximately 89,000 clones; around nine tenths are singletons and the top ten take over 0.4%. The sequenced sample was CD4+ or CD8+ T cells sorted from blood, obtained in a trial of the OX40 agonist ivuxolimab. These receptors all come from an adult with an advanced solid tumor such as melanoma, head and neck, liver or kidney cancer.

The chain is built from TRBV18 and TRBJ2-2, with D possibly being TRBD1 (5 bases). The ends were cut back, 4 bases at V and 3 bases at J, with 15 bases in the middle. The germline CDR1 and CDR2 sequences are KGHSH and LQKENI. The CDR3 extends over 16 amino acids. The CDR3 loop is CASSLTVQGYTGELFF. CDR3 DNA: TGTGCCAGCTCACTAACTGTCCAGGGTTACACCGGGGAGCTGTTTTTT. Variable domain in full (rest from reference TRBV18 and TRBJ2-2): NAGVMQNPRHLVRRRGQEARLRCSPMKGHSHVYWYRQLPEEGLKFMVYLQKENIIDESGMPKERFSAEFPKEGPSILRIQQVVRGDSAAYFCASSLTVQGYTGELFFGEGSRLTVL.

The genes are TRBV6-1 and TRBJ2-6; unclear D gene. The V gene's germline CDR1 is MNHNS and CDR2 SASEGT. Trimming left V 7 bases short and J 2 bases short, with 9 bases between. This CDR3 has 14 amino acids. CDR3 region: CASTASTGANVLTF. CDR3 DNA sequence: TGTGCCAGCACCGCTTCGACTGGGGCCAACGTCCTGACTTTC.

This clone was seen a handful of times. The CDR3 reads CASSEGTGNQPQHF. The CDR3 DNA is TGTGCCAGCAGCGAAGGGACAGGCAATCAGCCCCAGCATTTT. The chain is built from TRBV7-8 and TRBJ1-5; 7 positions agree with TRBD1. The V segment lost 5 bases and the J segment 2 bases; nucleotides outside the gene matches: 3. Germline V gene data show CDR1 as SGHVS and CDR2 as FQNEAQ. The CDR3 is 14 residues long.

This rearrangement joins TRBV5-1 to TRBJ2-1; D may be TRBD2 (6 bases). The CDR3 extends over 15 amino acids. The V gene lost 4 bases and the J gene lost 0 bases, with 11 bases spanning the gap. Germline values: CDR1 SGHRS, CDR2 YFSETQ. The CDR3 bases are TGCGCCAGCAGCCTGGACGGGAGCTCCTACAATGAGCAGTTCTTC. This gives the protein CASSLDGSSYNEQFF.

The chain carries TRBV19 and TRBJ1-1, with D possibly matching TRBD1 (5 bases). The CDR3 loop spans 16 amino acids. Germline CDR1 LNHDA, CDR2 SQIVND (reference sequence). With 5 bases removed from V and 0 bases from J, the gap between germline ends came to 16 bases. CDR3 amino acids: CASSLGTGGMNTEAFF. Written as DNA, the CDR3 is TGTGCCAGTAGTCTTGGAACAGGAGGGATGAACACTGAAGCTTTCTTT.

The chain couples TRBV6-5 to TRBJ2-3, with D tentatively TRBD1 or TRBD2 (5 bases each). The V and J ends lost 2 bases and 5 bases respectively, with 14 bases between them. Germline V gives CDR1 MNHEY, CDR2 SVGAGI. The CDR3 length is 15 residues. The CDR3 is CASSYGGVSRDTQYF. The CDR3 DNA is TGTGCCAGCAGTTACGGGGGAGTCAGTCGAGATACGCAGTATTTT.

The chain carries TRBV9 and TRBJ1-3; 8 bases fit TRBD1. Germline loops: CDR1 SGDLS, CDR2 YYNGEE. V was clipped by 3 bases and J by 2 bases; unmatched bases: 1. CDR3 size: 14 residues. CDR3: CASSADRAGNTIYF. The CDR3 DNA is TGTGCCAGCAGCGCGGACAGGGCTGGAAACACCATATATTTT.

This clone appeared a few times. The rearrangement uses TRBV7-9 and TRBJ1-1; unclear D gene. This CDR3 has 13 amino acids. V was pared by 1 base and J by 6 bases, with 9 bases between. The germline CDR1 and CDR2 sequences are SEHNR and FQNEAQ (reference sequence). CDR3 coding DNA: TGTGCCAGCAGCTTAGGGGCATTAGCTGAAGCTTTCTTT. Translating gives CASSLGALAEAFF. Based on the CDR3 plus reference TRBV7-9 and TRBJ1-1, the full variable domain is DTGVSQNPRHKITKRGQNVTFRCDPISEHNRLYWYRQTLGQGPEFLTYFQNEAQLEKSRLLSDRFSAERPKGSFSTLEIQRTEQGDSAMYLCASSLGALAEAFFGQGTRLTVV.

Here the CDR3 reads CASSYSRQGGGIQYF. The CDR3 DNA follows: TGTGCCAGCAGTTACTCGAGACAGGGTGGGGGCATTCAGTACTTC. V and J are TRBV6-5 and TRBJ2-4; 7 bases align to TRBD1. The CDR3 spans 15 residues. V lost 0 bases and J lost 9; bases outside the gene matches: 8. Germline V gene data show CDR1 as MNHEY and CDR2 as SVGAGI.

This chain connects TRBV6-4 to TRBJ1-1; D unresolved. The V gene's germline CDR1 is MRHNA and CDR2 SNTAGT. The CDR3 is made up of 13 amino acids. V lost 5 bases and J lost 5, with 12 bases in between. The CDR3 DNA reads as TGTGCCAGCAGTATTGAGGGCGGAACTGAAGCTTTCTTT. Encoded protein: CASSIEGGTEAFF.

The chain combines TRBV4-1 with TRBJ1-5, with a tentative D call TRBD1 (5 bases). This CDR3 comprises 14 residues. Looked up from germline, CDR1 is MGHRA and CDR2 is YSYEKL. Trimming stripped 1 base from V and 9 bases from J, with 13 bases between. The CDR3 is CASSQAARVGPQHF. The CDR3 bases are TGCGCCAGCAGCCAAGCGGCCAGGGTAGGGCCCCAGCATTTT.

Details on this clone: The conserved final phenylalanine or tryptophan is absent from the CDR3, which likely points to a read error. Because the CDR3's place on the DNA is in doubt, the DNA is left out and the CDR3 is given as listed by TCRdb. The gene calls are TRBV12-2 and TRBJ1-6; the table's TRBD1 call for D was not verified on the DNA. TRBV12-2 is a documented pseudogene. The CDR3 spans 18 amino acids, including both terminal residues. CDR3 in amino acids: CASRPLTGTGKNNSPLHL.

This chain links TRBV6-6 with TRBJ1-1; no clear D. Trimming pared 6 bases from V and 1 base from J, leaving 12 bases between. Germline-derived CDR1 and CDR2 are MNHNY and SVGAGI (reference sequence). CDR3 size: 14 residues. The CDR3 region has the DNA TGTGCCAGCAGAGGAGGAAAGTCGAACACTGAAGCTTTCTTT. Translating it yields CASRGGKSNTEAFF.

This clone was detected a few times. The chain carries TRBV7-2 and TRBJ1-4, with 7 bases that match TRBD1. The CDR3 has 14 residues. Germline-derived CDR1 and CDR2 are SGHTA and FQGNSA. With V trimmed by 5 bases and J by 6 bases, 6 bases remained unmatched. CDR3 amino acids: CASSAGGQDEKLFF. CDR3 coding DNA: TGTGCCAGCAGCGCTGGCGGACAGGATGAAAAACTGTTTTTT.

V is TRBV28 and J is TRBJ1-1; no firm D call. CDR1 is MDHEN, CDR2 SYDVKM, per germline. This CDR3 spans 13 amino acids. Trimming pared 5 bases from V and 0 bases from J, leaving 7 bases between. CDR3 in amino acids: CASSGVMNTEAFF. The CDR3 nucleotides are TGTGCCAGCAGTGGAGTGATGAACACTGAAGCTTTCTTT.

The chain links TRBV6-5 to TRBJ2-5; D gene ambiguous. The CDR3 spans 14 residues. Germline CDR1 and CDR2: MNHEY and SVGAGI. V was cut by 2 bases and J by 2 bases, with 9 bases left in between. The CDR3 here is CASSYKRLQETQYF. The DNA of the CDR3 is TGTGCCAGCAGTTACAAGAGACTGCAAGAGACCCAGTACTTC.

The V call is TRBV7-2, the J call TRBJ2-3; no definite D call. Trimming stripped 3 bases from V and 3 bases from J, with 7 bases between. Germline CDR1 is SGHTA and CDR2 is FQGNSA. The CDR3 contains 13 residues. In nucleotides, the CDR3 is TGTGCCAGCAGCTTCATGTCGACAGATACGCAGTATTTT. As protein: CASSFMSTDTQYF.

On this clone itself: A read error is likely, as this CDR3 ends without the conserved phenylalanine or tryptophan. CDR3 sequence: CASSRRDLLDSPLHL. Written as DNA, the CDR3 is TGTGCCAGCAGCCGCCGGGACCTCTTGGATTCACCCCTCCACCTT. This chain connects TRBV5-5 to TRBJ1-6, with TRBD1 as a possible D gene (5 bases). Trimming shortened V by 4 bases and J by 8 bases, and 16 bases separated the two germline ends. The CDR3 covers 15 residues. Germline V CDR1 and CDR2: SGHKS, YYEKEE (reference sequence).

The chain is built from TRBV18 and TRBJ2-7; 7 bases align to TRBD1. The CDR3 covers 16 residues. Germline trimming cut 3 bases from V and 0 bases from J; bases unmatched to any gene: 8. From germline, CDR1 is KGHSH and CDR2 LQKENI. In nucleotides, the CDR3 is TGTGCCAGCTCACCTAGTTTGGGACAGAACTCCTACGAGCAGTACTTC. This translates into CASSPSLGQNSYEQYF. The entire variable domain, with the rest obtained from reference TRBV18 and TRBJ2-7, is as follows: NAGVMQNPRHLVRRRGQEARLRCSPMKGHSHVYWYRQLPEEGLKFMVYLQKENIIDESGMPKERFSAEFPKEGPSILRIQQVVRGDSAAYFCASSPSLGQNSYEQYFGPGTRLTVT.

In DNA form, the CDR3 reads TGTGCCAGCAGTTACAGGGAGGCCACTGAAGCTTTCTTT. This sequence encodes CASSYREATEAFF. The chain carries TRBV6-6 and TRBJ1-1; D gene unclear. CDR1 and CDR2 from the germline V gene are MNHNY and SVGAGI (reference sequence). The V gene lost 2 bases and the J gene lost 4 bases, with 8 bases spanning the gap. This CDR3 spans 13 amino acids.

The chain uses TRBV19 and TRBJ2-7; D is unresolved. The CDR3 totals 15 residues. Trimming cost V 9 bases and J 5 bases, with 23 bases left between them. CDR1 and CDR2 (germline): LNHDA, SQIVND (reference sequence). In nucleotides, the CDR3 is TGTGCCAGCGCGACAACTAAAGACTCACCCCACGAGCAGTACTTC. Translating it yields CASATTKDSPHEQYF.

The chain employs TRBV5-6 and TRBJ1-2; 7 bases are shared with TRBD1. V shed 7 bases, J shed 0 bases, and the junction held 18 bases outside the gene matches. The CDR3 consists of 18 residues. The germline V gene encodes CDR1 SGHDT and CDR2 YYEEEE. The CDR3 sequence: CASSQGGLISDSNYGYTF. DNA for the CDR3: TGTGCCAGCTCCCAGGGGGGACTTATTTCGGATTCTAACTATGGCTACACCTTC. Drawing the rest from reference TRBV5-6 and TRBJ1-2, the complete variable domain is DAGVTQSPTHLIKTRGQQVTLRCSPKSGHDTVSWYQQALGQGPQFIFQYYEEEERQRGNFPDRFSGHQFPNYSSELNVNALLLGDSALYLCASSQGGLISDSNYGYTFGSGTRLTVV.

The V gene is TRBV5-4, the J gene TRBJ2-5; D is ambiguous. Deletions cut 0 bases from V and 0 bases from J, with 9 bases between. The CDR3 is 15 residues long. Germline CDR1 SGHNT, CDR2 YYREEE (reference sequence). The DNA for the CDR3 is TGTGCCAGCAGCTTGGCTCCCTCTAACCAAGAGACCCAGTACTTC. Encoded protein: CASSLAPSNQETQYF.

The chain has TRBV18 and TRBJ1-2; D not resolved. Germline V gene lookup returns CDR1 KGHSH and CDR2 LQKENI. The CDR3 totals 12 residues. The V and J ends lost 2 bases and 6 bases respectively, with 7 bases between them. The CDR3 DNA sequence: TGTGCCAGCTCACCAATGCTGGATGGCTACACCTTC. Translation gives CASSPMLDGYTF.